This T cell receptor beta chain appears in the sequencing data of a study of beta chain features in type 1 diabetes. Overall study results and limits: Shorter TCRB CDR3s, moderately but significantly so, were found in Type 1 diabetes patients in all four CD4+ subsets.

This clone was seen repeatedly, ten times or more. Its antigen is unidentified. Between the trimmed V and J ends, which lost 1 base and 5 bases, there was a span of 8 bases. This CDR3 contains 14 residues. The germline V gene encodes CDR1 MGHRA and CDR2 YSYEKL. One heparinised draw of blood, averaging approximately 110 mL, came from each donor. What was sequenced were expressed TCRB transcripts, since all of the isolated RNA had been reverse transcribed. The repertoire was sequenced with immunoSEQ multiplex PCR; TCRdb's copy has only in-frame clones and lacks some. The table lists around 280,000 clones, around 7.3% of them singletons, with roughly 1% in the top ten.

This sequence originates from a woman aged 18-35 years in good health. Specimen: central memory CD4+ T cells from blood. The chain carries TRBV4-1 and TRBJ1-4; D is uncertain. This chain's CDR3 is CASSQGSINEKLFF. The CDR3 DNA follows: TGCGCCAGCAGCCAAGGGTCTATCAATGAAAAACTGTTTTTT.